This T cell receptor beta chain was observed in a study of early T cells in non-severe SARS-CoV-2 infection (TCRdb year 2021). Some background on the complete study: Because TCR sequencing was done on bulk RNA from unsorted whole blood, the alpha and beta chains could not be paired. General study outcomes and caveats: Matching against VDJdb was skewed toward anti-spike CD8 responses, likely underestimated virus-specific expansions, and missed private and CD4 specificities.

Spanning cysteine to phenylalanine, the CDR3 consists of 14 amino acids. The read is trimmed to its CDR3 DNA, 42 bases read in frame from base 1. CDR1 and CDR2 are read off the germline V gene as SQVTM and ANQGSEA. Set within a cohort of healthcare workers in London, UK, this nested case-control study involved weekly PCR testing of nasopharyngeal swabs along with blood sampling. Between 23 and 31 March 2020, the week of the UK lockdown, healthcare workers were enrolled and then followed up weekly for as long as 16 weeks. Concerning this clonotype itself: Its antigen has not been determined. One end of the junction is discordant with germline, which a read error may explain.

Library method: 5' RACE. For sequencing, a NextSeq 500 was employed. To correct for sequencing error and PCR bias, the TCR library protocol tagged individual cDNA molecules with unique molecular identifiers. TCR alpha and beta chains were both sequenced, and the abundances of alpha and beta sequences in each sample were closely correlated with each other. On the study's bioinformatics: Decombinator V4 was used to annotate the V gene, J gene and CDR3 of the TCR sequences. Expanded TCRs were defined as changing significantly between any two time points under a Poisson model with p below 0.0001. Abundances of TCRs were expressed as counts per million after normalisation to the total number of TCRs sequenced in each sample. MAIT TCRs were defined by TRAV1-2 paired with TRAJ12, TRAJ20 or TRAJ33, and iNKT TCRs by TRAV10 paired with TRAJ18. VDJdb, accessed on 1 November 2021, was searched for TCRs annotated for CMV, EBV and SARS-CoV-2, and TCRs annotated for more than one antigen were excluded. TCRdb reanalyzed the raw reads on its own, using fastp at Q25 for trimming and MiXCR for clone calling, and kept in-frame beta chains. Each entry merges the rows of one CDR3 protein and shows their most common DNA and genes. TCRdb's processing, not the study's, gives the V and J calls here. This sample holds 50,000 to 65,000 distinct CDR3 sequences; around 9.3% were observed only once. The ten largest clones add up to 17% of the sample.

Source material: whole blood. This sequence uses TRBV29-1 and TRBJ2-2, with 9 bases matching TRBD1. This clonotype originated in an adult who was a healthcare worker with PCR-confirmed SARS-CoV-2 infection or an uninfected control (not recorded which). The CDR3 protein is CSVRTGANTGELFF. The nucleotide sequence reads as follows: TGCAGCGTCCGGACAGGGGCGAATACCGGGGAGCTGTTTTTT.